This T cell receptor beta chain came from a study of PD-L1 blockade in urothelial cancer. Time point here: pretreatment peripheral blood. Trimming cost V 0 bases and J 8 bases; bases outside gene matches: 2. The germline CDR1 and CDR2 sequences are SNHLY and FYNNEI. CDR3 length: 14 residues. Every PCR was spiked with synthetic TCR analog templates. TCRdb's copy holds only in-frame clones and misses some; the assay was immunoSEQ multiplex PCR. The data hold about 87,000 clones, with 84% observed a single time. The TCR sequence derives from a man in his sixties with urothelial cancer. Sequencing was performed on PBMCs, taken around atezolizumab (anti-PD-L1) treatment. The chain uses TRBV2 and TRBJ1-2; 11 bases agree with TRBD1. The chain's CDR3 is CASSEARTGGGYTF. CDR3 coding DNA: TGTGCCAGCAGTGAAGCAAGGACAGGGGGCGGCTACACCTTC.